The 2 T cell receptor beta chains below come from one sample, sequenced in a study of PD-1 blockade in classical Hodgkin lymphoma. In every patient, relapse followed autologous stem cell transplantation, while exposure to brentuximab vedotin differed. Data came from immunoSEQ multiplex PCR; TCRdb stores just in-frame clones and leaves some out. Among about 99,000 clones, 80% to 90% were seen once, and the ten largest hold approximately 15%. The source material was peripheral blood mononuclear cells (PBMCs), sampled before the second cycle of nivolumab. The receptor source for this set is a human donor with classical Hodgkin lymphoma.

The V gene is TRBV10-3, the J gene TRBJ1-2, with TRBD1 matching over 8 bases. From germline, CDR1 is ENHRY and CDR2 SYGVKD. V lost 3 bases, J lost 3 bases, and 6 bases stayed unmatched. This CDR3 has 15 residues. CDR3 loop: CAISDTGGQDYGYTF. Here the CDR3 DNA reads TGTGCCATCAGTGACACAGGGGGTCAGGACTATGGCTACACCTTC.

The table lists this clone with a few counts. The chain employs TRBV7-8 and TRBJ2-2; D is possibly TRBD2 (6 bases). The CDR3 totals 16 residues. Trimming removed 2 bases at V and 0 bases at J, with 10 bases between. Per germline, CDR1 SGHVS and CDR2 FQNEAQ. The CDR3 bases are TGTGCCAGCAGCTTATTCAGCGGGTCGAACACCGGGGAGCTGTTTTTT. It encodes CASSLFSGSNTGELFF.